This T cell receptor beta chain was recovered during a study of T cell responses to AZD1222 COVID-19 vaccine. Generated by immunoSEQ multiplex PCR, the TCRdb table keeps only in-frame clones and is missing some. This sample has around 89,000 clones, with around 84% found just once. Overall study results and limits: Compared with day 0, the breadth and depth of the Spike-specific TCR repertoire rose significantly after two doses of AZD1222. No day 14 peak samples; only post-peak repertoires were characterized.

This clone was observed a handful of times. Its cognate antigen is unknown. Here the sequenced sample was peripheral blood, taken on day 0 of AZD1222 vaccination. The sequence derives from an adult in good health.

In nucleotides, the CDR3 is TGTGCCAGCAGCCAAGATCAGGTGGGGGGATCAACTAATGAAAAACTGTTTTTT. Its translation is CASSQDQVGGSTNEKLFF. The chain couples TRBV3-1 (or the pseudogene TRBV3-2) to TRBJ1-4, with TRBD1 as a possible D gene (5 bases). Deletions cut 0 bases from V and 0 bases from J, with 14 bases between. The CDR3 sequence is 18 residues long. The germline V gene encodes CDR1 LGHDT and CDR2 YNNKEL (reference sequence).